The rows below give T cell receptor beta chains drawn from one sample of a study of T cell responses to AZD1222 COVID-19 vaccine. Method: immunoSEQ multiplex PCR; TCRdb's copy keeps in-frame clones and lacks some. The profile shows some 90,000 clones, under 95% of them singletons. Sample: peripheral blood, taken on day 0 of MenACWY control vaccination. These receptors all stem from an adult in good health. Both conserved end residues are part of each CDR3. The order of the fields is clone size, V gene, D gene, J gene, CDR3 protein, CDR3 DNA. D genes are given only for firm matches. The listing skips clone size in some rows; elsewhere it reads once, few, many or a size class.

size: .; V: TRBV19; D: TRBD1; J: TRBJ1-4; CDR3: CASSGGQTANEKLFF; DNA: TGTGCCAGTAGCGGGGGACAGACCGCTAATGAAAAACTGTTTTTT
size: .; V: TRBV6-2/TRBV6-3; D: TRBD1; J: TRBJ1-1; CDR3: CASSPAASRGRRTEAFF; DNA: TGTGCCAGCAGTCCGGCGGCGTCCAGGGGGCGTAGGACTGAAGCTTTCTTT
size: .; V: TRBV7-9; D: .; J: TRBJ1-2; CDR3: CASTPWTDDGYTF; DNA: TGTGCCAGCACCCCTTGGACAGACGATGGCTACACCTTC
size: .; V: TRBV15; D: TRBD2; J: TRBJ2-3; CDR3: CATSRDRFLAGGYTQYF; DNA: TGTGCCACCAGCAGAGATAGGTTTCTAGCGGGGGGTTATACGCAGTATTTT
size: once; V: TRBV28; D: TRBD1; J: TRBJ1-4; CDR3: CASRLQGAINEKLFF; DNA: TGTGCCAGCAGGTTACAGGGGGCCATTAATGAAAAACTGTTTTTT
size: .; V: TRBV7-9; D: .; J: TRBJ1-1; CDR3: CASSPGTEAFF; DNA: TGTGCCAGCAGCCCAGGCACTGAAGCTTTCTTT
size: .; V: TRBV5-8; D: TRBD2; J: TRBJ2-2; CDR3: CASSWTGGHTGELFF; DNA: TGTGCCAGCAGCTGGACGGGGGGGCATACCGGGGAGCTGTTTTTT
size: .; V: TRBV29-1; D: .; J: TRBJ2-7; CDR3: CSVELGHEGLLYEQYF; DNA: TGCAGCGTTGAATTGGGGCATGAGGGACTCCTCTACGAGCAGTACTTC
size: .; V: TRBV6-7; D: TRBD1; J: TRBJ1-5; CDR3: CASRLTGRGNQPQHF; DNA: TGTGCCAGCAGGCTGACAGGGAGGGGCAATCAGCCCCAGCATTTT
size: .; V: TRBV6-5; D: .; J: TRBJ1-5; CDR3: CASSYGADSNQPQHF; DNA: TGTGCCAGCAGTTACGGAGCAGATAGCAATCAGCCCCAGCATTTT
size: once; V: TRBV24-1; D: TRBD1; J: TRBJ2-3; CDR3: CAARWDRAFPNSTDTQYF; DNA: TGTGCCGCGCGATGGGACAGGGCGTTTCCCAACTCCACAGATACGCAGTATTTT
size: .; V: TRBV3-1/TRBV3-2; D: .; J: TRBJ1-1; CDR3: CASSYGTANTEAFF; DNA: TGTGCCAGCAGTTACGGGACGGCGAACACTGAAGCTTTCTTT
size: .; V: TRBV4-1; D: .; J: TRBJ1-2; CDR3: CASSQDVEYIF; DNA: TGCGCCAGCAGCCAAGATGTAGAGTACATATTC
size: .; V: TRBV5-1; D: .; J: TRBJ2-6; CDR3: CASSLDGRDLSGANVLTF; DNA: TGCGCCAGCAGCTTGGATGGCAGGGATCTTTCTGGGGCCAACGTCCTGACTTTC
size: .; V: TRBV19; D: .; J: TRBJ1-1; CDR3: CASSIEAKGGTEAFF; DNA: TGTGCCAGTAGTATAGAGGCCAAGGGCGGGACTGAAGCTTTCTTT
size: .; V: TRBV5-8; D: .; J: TRBJ2-6; CDR3: CASSRRRGITGANVLTF; DNA: TGTGCCAGCAGCCGTCGTCGGGGGATTACTGGGGCCAACGTCCTGACTTTC
size: once; V: TRBV7-8; D: TRBD1; J: TRBJ1-1; CDR3: CASSILDRDTEAFF; DNA: TGTGCCAGCAGCATCCTGGACAGGGACACTGAAGCTTTCTTT
size: .; V: TRBV2; D: .; J: TRBJ2-5; CDR3: CASSEASSRETQYF; DNA: TGTGCCAGCAGTGAAGCGTCTAGCAGAGAGACCCAGTACTTC
size: .; V: TRBV7-3; D: TRBD1; J: TRBJ1-2; CDR3: CASSYGTGDGYTF; DNA: TGTGCCAGCAGCTACGGGACAGGGGATGGCTACACCTTC
size: .; V: TRBV5-1; D: TRBD1; J: TRBJ2-7; CDR3: CASSLSPDRSAYEQYF; DNA: TGCGCCAGCAGCTTGTCGCCGGACAGGTCAGCCTACGAGCAGTACTTC
size: once; V: TRBV19; D: .; J: TRBJ2-2; CDR3: CASRRETNTGELFF; DNA: TGTGCCAGTAGGCGGGAAACCAACACCGGGGAGCTGTTTTTT
size: .; V: TRBV10-3; D: TRBD1; J: TRBJ1-1; CDR3: CAIRKGQGDTEAFF; DNA: TGTGCCATCAGAAAAGGACAGGGGGATACTGAAGCTTTCTTT
size: .; V: TRBV5-1; D: TRBD1; J: TRBJ1-1; CDR3: CASSSNLQGARTEAFF; DNA: TGCGCCAGCAGCTCGAATCTACAGGGGGCAAGGACTGAAGCTTTCTTT
size: .; V: TRBV10-1; D: .; J: TRBJ2-1; CDR3: CASSAGITYNEQFF; DNA: TGCGCCAGCAGTGCCGGGATAACCTACAATGAGCAGTTCTTC
size: once; V: TRBV9; D: .; J: TRBJ2-7; CDR3: CASSVAWAGHEQYF; DNA: TGTGCCAGCAGCGTAGCTTGGGCGGGACACGAGCAGTACTTC
size: .; V: TRBV5-6; D: .; J: TRBJ2-2; CDR3: CASRSGQHTGELFF; DNA: TGTGCCAGCAGATCGGGACAACACACCGGGGAGCTGTTTTTT
size: .; V: TRBV7-8; D: .; J: TRBJ1-5; CDR3: CASSLAAYSNQPQHF; DNA: TGTGCCAGCAGCTTAGCGGCCTATAGCAATCAGCCCCAGCATTTT
size: .; V: TRBV7-8; D: TRBD2; J: TRBJ2-1; CDR3: CASGSREAGVLGFF; DNA: TGTGCCAGCGGATCCAGGGAGGCGGGGGTGTTAGGATTCTTC
size: .; V: TRBV28; D: .; J: TRBJ1-6; CDR3: CASSPLGSSYNSPLHF; DNA: TGTGCCAGCAGCCCCCTGGGTAGCTCCTATAATTCACCCCTCCACTTT
size: .; V: TRBV5-8; D: .; J: TRBJ2-7; CDR3: CASSRLRAYEQYF; DNA: TGTGCCAGCAGCCGCTTAAGGGCCTACGAGCAGTACTTC
size: .; V: TRBV18; D: .; J: TRBJ1-1; CDR3: CASSLGNTEAFF; DNA: TGTGCCAGCTCCCTTGGGAACACTGAAGCTTTCTTT
size: .; V: TRBV29-1; D: TRBD2; J: TRBJ2-3; CDR3: CSVRDSGLAGDTQYF; DNA: TGCAGCGTGAGGGACAGCGGACTAGCGGGGGATACGCAGTATTTT
size: few; V: TRBV11-2; D: TRBD1; J: TRBJ1-2; CDR3: CASSSGQGARGYTF; DNA: TGTGCCAGCAGCTCAGGACAGGGGGCGCGGGGCTACACCTTC
size: .; V: TRBV5-1; D: .; J: TRBJ1-1; CDR3: CASSLDDLNTEAFF; DNA: TGCGCCAGCAGCTTGGACGACCTGAACACTGAAGCTTTCTTT
size: .; V: TRBV19; D: .; J: TRBJ1-5; CDR3: CASSPRDQPQHF; DNA: TGTGCCAGTAGTCCCAGGGATCAGCCCCAGCATTTT
size: .; V: TRBV7-6; D: .; J: TRBJ2-3; CDR3: CASSSSAQLSSTDTQYF; DNA: TGTGCCAGCAGCTCTAGTGCCCAACTATCTAGCACAGATACGCAGTATTTT
size: .; V: TRBV21-1; D: .; J: TRBJ2-7; CDR3: CASSTPGLAGPGCSYEQYF; DNA: TGTGCCAGCAGCACGCCGGGACTAGCGGGACCTGGATGCTCCTACGAGCAGTACTTC
size: .; V: TRBV27; D: .; J: TRBJ1-5; CDR3: CASSLGGSSNQPQHF; DNA: TGTGCCAGCAGTTTAGGGGGATCGAGCAATCAGCCCCAGCATTTT
size: .; V: TRBV7-2; D: .; J: TRBJ2-1; CDR3: CASNPRGDYNEQFF; DNA: TGTGCCAGCAATCCCCGCGGGGACTACAATGAGCAGTTCTTC
size: .; V: TRBV24-1; D: TRBD1; J: TRBJ2-1; CDR3: CATSDSTGTVYNEQFF; DNA: TGTGCCACCAGTGATTCTACCGGGACAGTCTACAATGAGCAGTTCTTC
size: .; V: TRBV20-1; D: TRBD1; J: TRBJ1-5; CDR3: CSASWGQGFNQPQHF; DNA: TGCAGTGCTAGTTGGGGACAGGGGTTCAATCAGCCCCAGCATTTT
size: .; V: TRBV5-5; D: .; J: TRBJ1-2; CDR3: CASSLEDGYGYTF; DNA: TGTGCCAGCAGCTTGGAAGACGGCTATGGCTACACCTTC
size: .; V: TRBV7-2; D: .; J: TRBJ1-2; CDR3: CASSLAQLEGYTF; DNA: TGTGCCAGCAGCTTGGCCCAGTTAGAAGGCTACACCTTC
size: .; V: TRBV7-2; D: .; J: TRBJ2-5; CDR3: CASSLVNGRQETQYF; DNA: TGTGCCAGCAGCTTAGTCAACGGGCGCCAAGAGACCCAGTACTTC
size: .; V: TRBV28; D: .; J: TRBJ1-2; CDR3: CASTSSVVWKGYTF; DNA: TGTGCCAGCACCTCATCAGTGGTGTGGAAGGGCTACACCTTC
size: .; V: TRBV3-1/TRBV3-2; D: .; J: TRBJ1-4; CDR3: CASSHGAASREKLFF; DNA: TGTGCCAGCAGCCATGGCGCGGCCTCGCGGGAAAAACTGTTTTTT
size: .; V: TRBV12-3/TRBV12-4; D: TRBD2; J: TRBJ2-7; CDR3: CASRGGGAYEQYF; DNA: TGTGCCAGCAGGGGCGGGGGGGCCTACGAGCAGTACTTC
size: .; V: TRBV29-1; D: TRBD1; J: TRBJ2-7; CDR3: CSVRGTDLSYEQYF; DNA: TGCAGCGTTCGAGGGACAGACCTCTCCTACGAGCAGTACTTC
size: .; V: TRBV5-1; D: .; J: TRBJ2-1; CDR3: CASSLATGDNEQFF; DNA: TGCGCCAGCAGCTTGGCCACGGGAGACAATGAGCAGTTCTTC
size: .; V: TRBV6-5; D: .; J: TRBJ1-4; CDR3: CASTSEEILVEKLFF; DNA: TGTGCCAGCACCTCAGAGGAGATATTGGTTGAAAAACTGTTTTTT
size: .; V: TRBV4-3; D: .; J: TRBJ2-7; CDR3: CASSQSQGSAYEQYF; DNA: TGCGCCAGCAGCCAATCACAGGGTTCGGCCTACGAGCAGTACTTC
size: .; V: TRBV19; D: .; J: TRBJ1-6; CDR3: CASSIAGSPLHF; DNA: TGTGCCAGTAGTATAGCCGGCTCACCCCTCCACTTT